The 24 T cell receptor beta chains reported below all come from one sample, sequenced in a study of regulatory T cells in long-lasting Graves disease. The TCR beta library used iRepertoire HTBI primers with Arm-PCR amplification of CDR3. TCRdb re-called the multiplex PCR reads with MiXCR, one entry per CDR3 protein. The sample has roughly 500,000 distinct CDR3 sequences, roughly 21% seen once. The time point denotes: persistent/refractory GD, antithyroid drugs over 5 years with positive TRAb. Isolated PBMC RNA provided the starting material for the TCR library. The sample consisted of peripheral blood mononuclear cells (PBMCs), taken when the disease was refractory, from a patient treated with antithyroid drugs. Source of these receptors: a female donor with Graves disease.

The V gene is TRBV6-2 or TRBV6-3, the J gene TRBJ2-3; D gene uncertain. Trimming left V 7 bases short and J 8 bases short, with 7 bases between. From germline, CDR1 is MNHEY and CDR2 SVGEGT. The CDR3 is 10 residues long. CDR3 loop: CASKGGTQYF. As DNA, the CDR3 is TGTGCCAGCAAGGGTGGTACGCAGTATTTT.

The chain carries TRBV24-1 and TRBJ1-5; the match to TRBD1 covers 10 bases. With 5 bases clipped from V and 5 bases from J, the junction kept 8 bases outside the gene matches. This CDR3 spans 16 amino acids. Germline CDR1 and CDR2: KGHDR and SFDVKD. As DNA, the CDR3 is TGTGCCACCAGTGGAACCGGGACAGGGGTACATCAGCCCCAGCATTTT. Translation: CATSGTGTGVHQPQHF.

This clonotype was seen many times. The J gene is TRBJ1-1, the V gene TRBV2, with 8 bases fitting TRBD1. CDR3 length: 14 residues. V shed 7 bases and J 11 bases; nucleotides not matched to a gene: 15. The germline gives CDR1 SNHLY, CDR2 FYNNEI. CDR3: CASKMDRETSRAFF. CDR3 nucleotides: TGTGCCAGCAAAATGGACAGGGAAACAAGCAGGGCTTTCTTT.

This clonotype was seen at least ten times. This chain joins TRBV28 and TRBJ2-5; D is perhaps TRBD1 (8 bases). Germline lookup yields CDR1 MDHEN and CDR2 SYDVKM. V lost 8 bases and J 5 bases, leaving 15 bases between the germline ends. The CDR3 has 13 amino acids. The CDR3 reads CASFRGRGETQYF. The CDR3, as DNA: TGTGCCAGCTTCAGGGGGCGGGGGGAGACCCAGTACTTC.

This clonotype has a handful of counts. This chain links TRBV28 with TRBJ1-5; D is ambiguous. The V gene lost 2 bases and the J gene lost 1 base, with 12 bases spanning the gap. The V gene's germline CDR1 is MDHEN and CDR2 SYDVKM. The CDR3 is 16 residues long. DNA of the CDR3: TGTGCCAGCAGTTTAGGGCTCCCGGGGAGCAATCAGCCCCAGCATTTT. Translating it yields CASSLGLPGSNQPQHF.

V is TRBV28 and J is TRBJ2-1, with 9 positions matching TRBD2. The germline V gene encodes CDR1 MDHEN and CDR2 SYDVKM. The V gene end was trimmed by 3 bases and the J gene end by 5 bases; junction bases not matched to a gene: 8. The CDR3 sequence is 16 residues long. The CDR3 DNA is TGTGCCAGCAGTTTTAATCTAGCGGGGACCCACAATGAGCAGTTCTTC. Translated, it gives CASSFNLAGTHNEQFF.

This clonotype was observed many times. V gene TRBV6-1 combines with J gene TRBJ1-5; D is unresolved. The V gene's germline CDR1 is MNHNS and CDR2 SASEGT. V gave up 7 bases and J gave up 3 bases, with 19 bases separating them. This CDR3 region has 16 residues. CDR3 coding DNA: TGTGCCAGCAAAGGTTCCGCAGAGTGGGACAATCAGCCCCAGCATTTT. Translated, it gives CASKGSAEWDNQPQHF.

This clonotype was seen repeatedly, ten times or more. V is TRBV24-1 and J is TRBJ2-6; D is undetermined. V lost 5 bases, J lost 2 bases, and 3 bases lay in between. CDR3 length: 13 residues. Germline CDR1 reads KGHDR; CDR2 reads SFDVKD. This chain's CDR3 is CATSGAGANVLTF. The CDR3, as DNA: TGTGCCACCAGTGGTGCTGGGGCCAACGTCCTGACTTTC.

This clonotype showed up just a few times. An end of the junction differs from the germline gene, which may be a read error. The genes are TRBV5-1 and TRBJ2-7; tentative D call: TRBD2 (6 bases). This CDR3 spans 15 amino acids. Germline CDR1 and CDR2: SGHRS and YFSETQ. CDR3 in DNA: TGTGCCAGCAGCCCCGCCGGGACTTTATCGAACGAGCAGTACTTC. As protein: CASSPAGTLSNEQYF.

This clonotype was observed a few times. The chain uses TRBV7-9 and TRBJ2-5, with D possibly matching TRBD1 (6 bases). Germline lookup yields CDR1 SEHNR and CDR2 FQNEAQ (reference sequence). The CDR3 is 18 amino acids. V was pared by 3 bases and J by 1 base, with 21 bases between. The CDR3 bases are TGTGCCAGCAGCTTGCCCGGGACACTGCTAACCACCCAAGAGACCCAGTACTTC. Its translation: CASSLPGTLLTTQETQYF.

This clonotype has a count of ten or more. The chain couples TRBV12-3 or TRBV12-4 to TRBJ2-7; the match to TRBD2 covers 10 bases. With V trimmed by 5 bases and J by 0 bases, 7 bases remained unmatched. This CDR3 has 16 residues. The CDR3 nucleotides are TGTGCCAGCAGTCCCTTAGGACTAGCGGTCTCCTACGAGCAGTACTTC. Encoded protein: CASSPLGLAVSYEQYF.

This clonotype was recorded many times. This chain links TRBV15 with TRBJ1-5, with TRBD1 matching 8 bases. This CDR3 is 14 amino acids long. CDR1 is LNHNV, CDR2 YYDKDF, per germline (reference sequence). V lost 5 bases and J lost 4; bases outside the gene matches: 4. CDR3 amino acids: CATSYDRGNQPQHF. The DNA of the CDR3 is TGTGCCACCAGCTACGACAGGGGAAATCAGCCCCAGCATTTT.

This clonotype was detected only a few times. The V call is TRBV9, the J call TRBJ2-7; D could derive from TRBD1 or TRBD2 (7 bases each). Germline CDR1 and CDR2: SGDLS and YYNGEE. Trimming removed 3 bases from V and 0 bases from J, with 13 bases in between. The CDR3 sequence is 15 residues long. The CDR3 here is CASSEAGGDSYEQYF. For the CDR3, the DNA is TGTGCCAGCAGCGAAGCAGGGGGGGACTCCTACGAGCAGTACTTC.

In the case of this clonotype: Its ends do not fully match the called genes, so a read error is possible. The rearrangement joins TRBV10-3 to TRBJ1-1; D may be TRBD1 (6 bases). Germline V gene sequence: CDR1 ENHRY, CDR2 SYGVKD. This CDR3 has 15 amino acids. CDR3 sequence (DNA): TGTGCCATCAGTAACAGGGTCCGCATGAACACTGTAGCTTTCTTT. This encodes CAISNRVRMNTVAFF.

This clonotype was recorded a few times. This chain joins TRBV3-1 and TRBJ1-1, with D possibly being TRBD1 (6 bases). The CDR3 loop spans 14 amino acids. Trimming shortened V by 7 bases and J by 1 base, and 13 bases separated the two germline ends. CDR1 is LGHDT, CDR2 YNNKEL, per germline (reference sequence). The DNA for the CDR3 is TGTGCCAGCACCTGGGACACCTCGAACACTGAAGCTTTCTTT. Protein: CASTWDTSNTEAFF.

This clonotype was detected a few times. The genes are TRBV9 and TRBJ2-5; weak D call: TRBD2 (5 bases). The CDR3 runs 15 residues. The V and J ends lost 0 bases and 4 bases respectively, with 13 bases between them. Germline V lookup: CDR1 SGDLS, CDR2 YYNGEE. DNA for the CDR3: TGTGCCAGCAGCGTAGGTGAATCGGCGGGAGAGACCCAGTACTTC. Translating gives CASSVGESAGETQYF.

This clonotype was counted only a few times. The chain combines TRBV10-3 with TRBJ1-1; D is unclear. Germline loops: CDR1 ENHRY, CDR2 SYGVKD. V was cut by 0 bases and J by 6 bases, with 11 bases left in between. The CDR3 runs to 14 residues. CDR3 sequence (DNA): TGTGCCATCAGTGAGTCGCCAGCCAGGCCTGAAGCTTTCTTT. This encodes CAISESPARPEAFF.

This clonotype was counted a few times. The chain uses TRBV27 and TRBJ1-6; D gene ambiguous. Trimming shortened V by 3 bases and J by 7 bases, and 10 bases separated the two germline ends. Germline CDR1 MNHEY, CDR2 SMNVEV (reference sequence). The CDR3 is 14 residues long. In DNA, the CDR3 is TGTGCCAGCAGTTTTCAGGTCCTAAATTCACCCCTCCACTTT. Translation gives CASSFQVLNSPLHF.

This clonotype showed up just a few times. V and J are TRBV3-1 and TRBJ2-7; tentatively, D is TRBD2 (5 bases). With 1 base removed from V and 9 bases from J, the gap between germline ends came to 10 bases. Germline V lookup: CDR1 LGHDT, CDR2 YNNKEL (reference sequence). The CDR3 length is 12 residues. CDR3 residues: CASSQGTGVQYF. The CDR3, as DNA: TGTGCCAGCAGCCAAGGGACCGGGGTGCAGTACTTC.

This clonotype was found many times. The V call is TRBV12-3 or TRBV12-4, the J call TRBJ1-1; D might be TRBD1 (6 bases). The CDR3 length is 14 residues. Trimming removed 6 bases at V and 6 bases at J, with 17 bases between. The CDR3 here is CASRLGQWGPEAFF. CDR3 sequence (DNA): TGTGCCAGCAGGCTAGGACAGTGGGGCCCTGAAGCTTTCTTT.

The V call is TRBV7-2, the J call TRBJ2-6; 7 nucleotides agree with TRBD1. Germline CDR1 reads SGHTA; CDR2 reads FQGNSA. Germline trimming cut 3 bases from V and 4 bases from J; bases unmatched to any gene: 9. The CDR3 has 17 residues. CDR3 nucleotides: TGTGCCAGCAGCTTCACTGCGACAGGGTCAGGGGCCAACGTCCTGACTTTC. Its protein is CASSFTATGSGANVLTF. The full variable domain, completed using reference TRBV7-2 and TRBJ2-6, is GAGVSQSPSNKVTEKGKDVELRCDPISGHTALYWYRQSLGQGLEFLIYFQGNSAPDKSGLPSDRFSAERTGGSVSTLTIQRTQQEDSAVYLCASSFTATGSGANVLTFGAGSRLTVL.

This clonotype was counted between two and nine times. This chain links TRBV7-9 with TRBJ2-7; the match to TRBD2 covers 10 bases. Germline trimming cut 5 bases from V and 6 bases from J; bases unmatched to any gene: 13. This CDR3 comprises 16 residues. The V gene's germline CDR1 is SEHNR and CDR2 FQNEAQ (reference sequence). The chain's CDR3 is CASSATPGLALSEQYF. CDR3 DNA: TGTGCCAGCAGCGCCACTCCGGGACTAGCGTTATCCGAGCAGTACTTC.

This clonotype was found a few times. The V gene is TRBV4-2, the J gene TRBJ1-2; TRBD1 is a possible D gene (5 bases). CDR3 length: 13 residues. Deletions cut 8 bases from V and 2 bases from J, with 12 bases between. Germline V gene data show CDR1 as LGHNA and CDR2 as YNFKEQ. The CDR3 bases are TGTGCCAGCCGCGCGTCAGGGAACTATGGCTACACCTTC. It specifies CASRASGNYGYTF.

The rearrangement uses TRBV5-1 and TRBJ1-2, with 7 bases fitting TRBD1. Unmatched junction bases numbered 15, after V lost 5 bases and J lost 8 bases. This CDR3 is built from 15 residues. Per germline, CDR1 SGHRS and CDR2 YFSETQ. The DNA of the CDR3 is TGCGCCAGCAGGCCGACCACAGGGGCGCGGGGCGGCTACACCTTC. Translation gives CASRPTTGARGGYTF.